One sample yielded the 23 T cell receptor beta chains listed below, sequenced in a study of neurological immune-mediated disorders. Documented time point: longitudinal time-point 2. TCRdb re-called the 5' RACE reads through MiXCR, storing one row per CDR3 protein. The table shows about 80,000 distinct CDR3 sequences, with 5.8% occurring only once. Sequenced material: PBMCs. The origin of the receptors is an older woman with multiple sclerosis.

This clonotype showed up many times. V usage is TRBV19 and J usage is TRBJ1-5; TRBD1 is a possible D gene (5 bases). Germline V gene data show CDR1 as LNHDA and CDR2 as SQIVND (reference sequence). This CDR3 is built from 14 residues. V shed 4 bases and J shed 0 bases, with 7 bases lying between them. This chain's CDR3 is CASSTTGSNQPQHF. CDR3 bases: TGTGCCAGTAGTACCACAGGTAGCAATCAGCCCCAGCATTTT.

The chain combines TRBV20-1 with TRBJ1-2; the match to TRBD1 covers 8 bases. V gave up 3 bases and J gave up 7 bases; unmatched junction bases: 7. The CDR3 contains 13 residues. The V gene's germline CDR1 is DFQATT and CDR2 SNEGSKA (reference sequence). The CDR3, as DNA: TGCAGTGCTAGTCCCAGGGGGCATCTTGGCTACACCTTC. This sequence encodes CSASPRGHLGYTF.

This clonotype was counted at least ten times. The chain combines TRBV7-2 with TRBJ1-2; no clear D. The CDR3 is 13 amino acids. Germline lookup yields CDR1 SGHTA and CDR2 FQGNSA. Trimming removed 2 bases at V and 6 bases at J, with 10 bases between. CDR3 nucleotides: TGTGCCAGCAGCTTAAGTCACGGGGATGGCTACACCTTC. Amino acids: CASSLSHGDGYTF.

This clonotype was seen repeatedly, ten times or more. The genes are TRBV20-1 and TRBJ2-7; D is possibly TRBD1 (5 bases). Deletions cut 3 bases from V and 4 bases from J, with 16 bases between. Germline V gene data show CDR1 as DFQATT and CDR2 as SNEGSKA (reference sequence). This CDR3 contains 14 residues. In nucleotides, the CDR3 is TGCAGTGCTAGTTGGAGCAGGGTTTCATACGAGCAGTACTTC. It codes for CSASWSRVSYEQYF.

This chain connects TRBV20-1 to TRBJ1-2; 7 bases are shared with TRBD1. V dropped 0 bases and J dropped 4; count of bases not matched to a gene: 8. Germline assignment: CDR1 DFQATT and CDR2 SNEGSKA (reference sequence). The CDR3 loop spans 15 amino acids. The CDR3 is CSARDPGRGTYGYTF. Here the CDR3 DNA reads TGCAGTGCTAGAGATCCAGGCAGGGGGACCTATGGCTACACCTTC.

This clonotype was found a few times. V and J are TRBV5-1 and TRBJ1-1; 9 bases line up with TRBD1. CDR1 and CDR2 (germline): SGHRS, YFSETQ. The CDR3 sequence is 13 residues long. Unmatched junction bases numbered 3, after V lost 4 bases and J lost 5 bases. The CDR3 DNA follows: TGCGCCAGCAGCGTTGGACAGGGGACTGAAGCTTTCTTT. Its protein is CASSVGQGTEAFF.

The sample holds many counts of this clonotype. The chain couples TRBV5-1 to TRBJ2-1, with D maybe TRBD1 (6 bases). Trimming stripped 3 bases from V and 6 bases from J, with 25 bases between. The V gene's germline CDR1 is SGHRS and CDR2 YFSETQ. This CDR3 is 18 amino acids long. The CDR3 bases are TGCGCCAGCAGCTCCCCCCGTGACAGGTCCAGGGCCACCAATGAGCAGTTCTTC. Translation: CASSSPRDRSRATNEQFF.

This clonotype was counted many times. V is TRBV4-2 and J is TRBJ2-1; 8 nucleotides match TRBD1. The CDR3 is made up of 17 amino acids. With V trimmed by 0 bases and J by 6 bases, 10 bases remained unmatched. CDR1 and CDR2 (germline): LGHNA, YNFKEQ. CDR3 coding DNA: TGTGCCAGCAGCCAAGATCGGCAGGGGGCTACCTTCAATGAGCAGTTCTTC. Amino acids: CASSQDRQGATFNEQFF.

This clonotype was recorded at least ten times. This chain connects TRBV19 to TRBJ1-2; a weak D match, TRBD1 (5 bases). Germline CDR1 is LNHDA and CDR2 is SQIVND (reference sequence). V gave up 5 bases and J gave up 3 bases, with 7 bases separating them. This CDR3 spans 12 amino acids. The CDR3 protein is CASSGDYYGYTF. The DNA of the CDR3 is TGTGCCAGTAGTGGGGACTACTATGGCTACACCTTC.

This clonotype was found many times. The J gene is TRBJ1-2, the V gene TRBV12-3 or TRBV12-4, with D possibly TRBD1 on 5 matching bases. Between the trimmed V and J ends, which lost 5 bases and 1 base, there was a span of 11 bases. This CDR3 has 14 residues. The CDR3 coding sequence is TGTGCCAGCAGTCCTCGGGGCTTTAACTATGGCTACACCTTC. This sequence encodes CASSPRGFNYGYTF.

The sample holds many counts of this clonotype. The chain carries TRBV20-1 and TRBJ1-2; D is ambiguous. With 3 bases removed from V and 2 bases from J, the gap between germline ends came to 19 bases. Per the germline V gene, CDR1 is DFQATT and CDR2 is SNEGSKA (reference sequence). This CDR3 spans 16 amino acids. As DNA, the CDR3 is TGCAGTGCTAGGGGCATGACCGCGGACGGGAACTATGGCTACACCTTC. It yields the protein CSARGMTADGNYGYTF.

This clonotype came up many times. The rearrangement links TRBV29-1 to TRBJ2-7; no clear D gene. The CDR3 consists of 13 residues. V was clipped by 3 bases and J by 6 bases, with 15 bases between them. Per germline, CDR1 SQVTM and CDR2 ANQGSEA. In DNA, the CDR3 is TGCAGCGTTGAGGTTCCTCAGTACCTCGAGCAGTACTTC. Residues: CSVEVPQYLEQYF.

This clonotype has a count of ten or more. This chain joins TRBV14 and TRBJ2-5, with D unclear. Germline V gene data show CDR1 as SGHDN and CDR2 as FVKESK. The CDR3 consists of 13 residues. V lost 0 bases, J lost 8 bases, and 10 bases lay in between. In DNA, the CDR3 is TGTGCCAGCAGCCAAGATCTCCACCGCACCCAGTACTTC. It yields the protein CASSQDLHRTQYF.

The rearrangement joins TRBV20-1 to TRBJ1-1; possibly TRBD1 for D (5 bases). Per germline, CDR1 DFQATT and CDR2 SNEGSKA (reference sequence). The CDR3 runs to 13 residues. DNA for the CDR3: TGCAGAGCGGGGGGAACGATGAACACTGAAGCTTTCTTT. Amino acid sequence: CRAGGTMNTEAFF.

This clonotype was observed at least ten times. This chain links TRBV20-1 with TRBJ2-6; 8 positions match TRBD1. Germline V CDR1 and CDR2: DFQATT, SNEGSKA (reference sequence). V lost 4 bases and J lost 0; bases outside the gene matches: 5. The CDR3 totals 16 residues. CDR3 region: CSAKDRERSGANVLTF. The CDR3 nucleotides read TGCAGTGCTAAGGACAGGGAGCGCTCTGGGGCCAACGTCCTGACTTTC.

This clonotype was recorded many times. The chain employs TRBV5-1 and TRBJ1-4; the match to TRBD1 covers 7 bases. This CDR3 is 15 amino acids long. After removal of 1 base from V and 3 bases from J, the junction contained 3 bases not matched to a gene. Germline loops: CDR1 SGHRS, CDR2 YFSETQ. The DNA for the CDR3 is TGCGCCAGCAGCTTGACCGGGACAGCTAATGAAAAACTGTTTTTT. Translated, it gives CASSLTGTANEKLFF.

This clonotype was counted ten times or more. The chain links TRBV5-1 to TRBJ2-1; possibly TRBD1 for D (5 bases). This CDR3 has 13 amino acids. Trimming shortened V by 4 bases and J by 10 bases, and 15 bases separated the two germline ends. The germline V gene has CDR1 SGHRS and CDR2 YFSETQ. In nucleotides, the CDR3 is TGCGCCAGCAGCACTCAGGGATCCGGGGAGCAGTTCTTC. It is translated as CASSTQGSGEQFF.

By share, this clonotype counts as medium-sized. DNA of the CDR3: TGTGCCAGCAGCTTAGCGCCTGGACCAGGCCAAGAGACCCAGTACTTC. Its protein product is CASSLAPGPGQETQYF. This rearrangement joins TRBV7-2 to TRBJ2-5, with D unresolved. Germline CDR1 reads SGHTA; CDR2 reads FQGNSA. V shed 0 bases and J shed 1 base, with 12 bases lying between them. CDR3 length equals 16 residues. Variable domain in full (rest from reference TRBV7-2 and TRBJ2-5): GAGVSQSPSNKVTEKGKDVELRCDPISGHTALYWYRQSLGQGLEFLIYFQGNSAPDKSGLPSDRFSAERTGGSVSTLTIQRTQQEDSAVYLCASSLAPGPGQETQYFGPGTRLLVL.

This clonotype was observed at least ten times. The rearrangement uses TRBV6-6 and TRBJ2-3; D is possibly TRBD1 or TRBD2 (6 bases each). Deletions cut 9 bases from V and 8 bases from J, with 12 bases between. The V gene's germline CDR1 is MNHNY and CDR2 SVGAGI (reference sequence). CDR3 length: 11 amino acids. The CDR3 is CASGGRGTQYF. The CDR3 DNA follows: TGTGCCAGTGGGGGGCGGGGTACGCAGTATTTT.

This clonotype was recorded at least ten times. The CDR3: CASSLDLAGGQNEQFF. The CDR3, as DNA: TGTGCCAGCAGCTTGGACCTAGCGGGGGGGCAGAATGAGCAGTTCTTC. V is TRBV5-4 and J is TRBJ2-1, with TRBD2 identical over 12 bases. Germline CDR1 reads SGHNT; CDR2 reads YYREEE (reference sequence). This CDR3 is 16 amino acids long. V lost 0 bases, J lost 7 bases, and 5 bases stayed unmatched.

This clonotype was seen many times. This chain uses TRBV2 with TRBJ2-3; D not resolved. This CDR3 contains 12 residues. Germline CDR1 reads SNHLY; CDR2 reads FYNNEI. The V gene lost 6 bases and the J gene lost 2 bases, with 6 bases spanning the gap. CDR3 region: CASREITDTQYF. The CDR3 bases are TGTGCCAGCAGGGAAATCACAGATACGCAGTATTTT.

V and J are TRBV18 and TRBJ1-1, with no clear D. Germline lookup yields CDR1 KGHSH and CDR2 LQKENI. CDR3 length: 13 amino acids. V lost 5 bases, J lost 1 base, and 8 bases lay in between. CDR3 coding DNA: TGTGCCAGCTCAAGTGTGAAGAACACTGAAGCTTTCTTT. The encoded protein is CASSSVKNTEAFF.

Many counts were recorded for this clonotype. The chain links TRBV5-1 to TRBJ1-5; D call uncertain. CDR3 size: 13 residues. The V end lost 4 bases, the J end lost 0 bases, and 5 bases lay between the germline ends. The germline V gene encodes CDR1 SGHRS and CDR2 YFSETQ. The CDR3 DNA follows: TGCGCCAGCAGCCTAAATAGCAATCAGCCCCAGCATTTT. This codes for CASSLNSNQPQHF. Using reference TRBV5-1 and TRBJ1-5 for the parts outside the CDR3, the full variable domain is KAGVTQTPRYLIKTRGQQVTLSCSPISGHRSVSWYQQTPGQGLQFLFEYFSETQRNKGNFPGRFSGRQFSNSRSEMNVSTLELGDSALYLCASSLNSNQPQHFGDGTRLSIL.